Presented here are 27 T cell receptor beta chains from one specimen sequenced in a study of blood T cell repertoires in COVID-19. Measured with immunoSEQ multiplex PCR; TCRdb has only the in-frame clones, and not every one. There are 250,000 to 300,000 clones in the sample; approximately 88% occur only once, and 1% lies in the top ten. Sequencing input: PBMCs or T cells enriched from blood (not recorded which). The source of these receptors is a woman aged 25 to 39 who had recovered from COVID-19.

The chain employs TRBV28 and TRBJ1-5, with no clear D. The CDR3 covers 14 residues. Germline V lookup: CDR1 MDHEN, CDR2 SYDVKM. V lost 5 bases to trimming and J lost 0 bases, with 8 bases between them. The chain's CDR3 is CASSPKISNQPQHF. CDR3 in DNA: TGTGCCAGCAGTCCAAAAATTAGCAATCAGCCCCAGCATTTT.

J is TRBJ1-4 and V is TRBV5-1; 8 bases map to TRBD1. This CDR3 is 15 amino acids long. V dropped 1 base and J dropped 8; count of bases not matched to a gene: 7. The germline V gene encodes CDR1 SGHRS and CDR2 YFSETQ. CDR3 nucleotide sequence: TGCGCCAGCAGCTTGTTCCAGGGGGCGCGAGAAAAACTGTTTTTT. The encoded protein is CASSLFQGAREKLFF. The full variable domain, with the rest looked up from reference TRBV5-1 and TRBJ1-4, is KAGVTQTPRYLIKTRGQQVTLSCSPISGHRSVSWYQQTPGQGLQFLFEYFSETQRNKGNFPGRFSGRQFSNSRSEMNVSTLELGDSALYLCASSLFQGAREKLFFGSGTQLSVL.

The chain carries TRBV9 and TRBJ2-1, with D maybe TRBD1 (6 bases). This CDR3 contains 18 residues. V dropped 1 base and J dropped 5 bases, with 22 bases sitting between them. Germline-derived CDR1 and CDR2 are SGDLS and YYNGEE. CDR3 sequence reads: CASSVNHRDTRRDNEQFF. The CDR3 coding sequence is TGTGCCAGCAGCGTAAATCACCGGGACACTCGACGCGACAATGAGCAGTTCTTC.

In nucleotides, the CDR3 is TGTGCCAGCTCACCACCGTCTCCCGGGCGGGACACTGAAGCTTTCTTT. Translating it yields CASSPPSPGRDTEAFF. The rearrangement links TRBV18 to TRBJ1-1; D is undetermined. Trimming removed 0 bases at V and 3 bases at J, with 14 bases between. Germline V lookup: CDR1 KGHSH, CDR2 LQKENI. The length of the CDR3 is 16 residues.

The J gene is TRBJ2-4, the V gene TRBV28; 7 nucleotides align to TRBD2. Germline V gene data show CDR1 as MDHEN and CDR2 as SYDVKM. V lost 2 bases and J lost 7; bases outside the gene matches: 11. The CDR3 covers 16 residues. The CDR3 protein is CASSLGRGGRGNIQYF. CDR3 nucleotide sequence: TGTGCCAGCAGTTTAGGGCGCGGCGGGAGAGGTAACATTCAGTACTTC.

The V gene is TRBV19, the J gene TRBJ2-1; TRBD2 aligns across 12 bases. The CDR3 length is 19 residues. Germline V gene sequence: CDR1 LNHDA, CDR2 SQIVND (reference sequence). Germline trimming cut 3 bases from V and 4 bases from J; bases unmatched to any gene: 13. The CDR3 is CASSIRTSGIGAQYNEQFF. The CDR3 DNA is TGTGCCAGTAGTATTCGGACTAGCGGGATCGGCGCCCAATACAATGAGCAGTTCTTC.

V gene TRBV6-5 combines with J gene TRBJ2-7; D possibly corresponds to TRBD1 (5 bases). This CDR3 comprises 14 residues. Germline values: CDR1 MNHEY, CDR2 SVGAGI. V was shortened by 2 bases and J by 3 bases, with 11 bases between the two germline ends. The CDR3 here is CASSYGAANYEQYF. The CDR3 DNA is TGTGCCAGCAGTTACGGGGCAGCCAACTACGAGCAGTACTTC.

This sequence joins TRBV18 and TRBJ1-3; weak D call: TRBD1 (5 bases). Germline V lookup: CDR1 KGHSH, CDR2 LQKENI. The CDR3 length is 16 residues. Trimming cost V 6 bases and J 0 bases, with 15 bases left between them. The CDR3 DNA is TGTGCCAGCTCCCCCTTGGGGCCTACCTCTGGAAACACCATATATTTT. It encodes CASSPLGPTSGNTIYF.

The chain carries TRBV7-9 and TRBJ1-5; D gene uncertain. Between the trimmed V and J ends, which lost 5 bases and 3 bases, there was a span of 8 bases. CDR3 length: 13 amino acids. Per the germline V gene, CDR1 is SEHNR and CDR2 is FQNEAQ (reference sequence). CDR3 DNA sequence: TGTGCCAGCAGCCCGAGCGCCAATCAGCCCCAGCATTTT. This codes for CASSPSANQPQHF.

CDR3 in DNA: TGCAGCTCCGGTTCAGGGAAAGAGACCCAGTACTTC. Protein product: CSSGSGKETQYF. The V and J genes are TRBV29-1 and TRBJ2-5, with D perhaps matching TRBD1 (5 bases). Between the trimmed V and J ends, which lost 8 bases and 3 bases, there was a span of 13 bases. This CDR3 has 12 residues. Germline CDR1 is SQVTM and CDR2 is ANQGSEA.

V usage is TRBV19 and J usage is TRBJ1-6; 8 bases match TRBD1. The V and J ends lost 3 bases and 10 bases, in that order; junction bases with no gene match: 5. Germline V lookup: CDR1 LNHDA, CDR2 SQIVND (reference sequence). The CDR3 has 14 amino acids. CDR3 amino acids: CASSMDRVGSPLHF. DNA of the CDR3: TGTGCCAGTAGTATGGACAGGGTAGGATCACCCCTCCACTTT. The whole variable domain, filled in from reference TRBV19 and TRBJ1-6, reads DGGITQSPKYLFRKEGQNVTLSCEQNLNHDAMYWYRQDPGQGLRLIYYSQIVNDFQKGDIAEGYSVSREKKESFPLTVTSAQKNPTAFYLCASSMDRVGSPLHFGNGTRLTVT.

The chain joins TRBV25-1 to TRBJ1-2; D call uncertain. The CDR3 runs 13 residues. CDR1 is MGHDK and CDR2 is SYGVNS in the germline V gene. V was clipped by 3 bases and J by 7 bases, with 12 bases between them. CDR3 region: CASSDREGVGYTF. CDR3 in DNA: TGTGCCAGCAGTGATCGAGAGGGCGTTGGCTACACCTTC.

This clone was observed a few times. The chain uses TRBV3-1 (or the pseudogene TRBV3-2) and TRBJ1-2; D perhaps matches TRBD1 (5 bases). CDR3 length: 14 amino acids. The germline CDR1 and CDR2 sequences are LGHDT and YNNKEL (reference sequence). V was cut by 7 bases and J by 5 bases, with 17 bases left in between. The CDR3 protein is CASTRTNVAYGYTF. CDR3 in DNA: TGTGCCAGCACCCGGACAAATGTGGCTTATGGCTACACCTTC.

The V gene is TRBV10-2, the J gene TRBJ1-1; D gene uncertain. Trimming took 0 bases from V and 3 from J, leaving 8 bases between them. Germline CDR1 WSHSY, CDR2 SAAADI. This CDR3 has 14 residues. The CDR3 sequence: CASSESGSHTEAFF. CDR3 nucleotides: TGCGCCAGCAGTGAGTCTGGCAGTCACACTGAAGCTTTCTTT.

This sequence joins TRBV11-3 and TRBJ2-7; 10 bases are shared with TRBD1. Germline V gene lookup returns CDR1 SGHNT and CDR2 YENEEA. This CDR3 is 16 amino acids long. V shed 1 base, J shed 2 bases, and the junction held 5 bases outside the gene matches. The CDR3 bases are TGTGCCAGCAGCTTAGGAGCCGGGACAGGGGCCTACGAGCAGTACTTC. The encoded protein is CASSLGAGTGAYEQYF.

This chain joins TRBV9 and TRBJ1-6; TRBD1 agrees at 8 bases. V dropped 3 bases and J dropped 9; count of bases not matched to a gene: 8. The CDR3 runs to 15 residues. Per the germline V gene, CDR1 is SGDLS and CDR2 is YYNGEE. The CDR3 bases are TGTGCCAGCAGCGCGACAGGGGTTGTAAGTTCACCCCTCCACTTT. Protein: CASSATGVVSSPLHF.

The chain joins TRBV9 to TRBJ2-5, with D maybe TRBD2 (6 bases). Per the germline V gene, CDR1 is SGDLS and CDR2 is YYNGEE. This CDR3 spans 14 amino acids. Trimming took 0 bases from V and 2 from J, leaving 8 bases between them. Here the CDR3 reads CASSVGGEQETQYF. CDR3 DNA sequence: TGTGCCAGCAGCGTAGGGGGGGAGCAAGAGACCCAGTACTTC.

The chain is built from TRBV11-3 and TRBJ2-7; 8 bases are shared with TRBD1. CDR1 is SGHNT and CDR2 is YENEEA in the germline V gene. V gave up 4 bases and J gave up 7 bases; unmatched junction bases: 9. This CDR3 spans 14 amino acids. DNA of the CDR3: TGTGCCAGCAGCTGGGGACAGGAAAGCTCTGAGCAGTACTTC. Encoded protein: CASSWGQESSEQYF.

This sequence joins TRBV5-1 and TRBJ2-6, with a weak D call TRBD1 (6 bases). This CDR3 spans 15 amino acids. Germline V gives CDR1 SGHRS, CDR2 YFSETQ. Trimming left V 0 bases short and J 4 bases short, with 8 bases between. CDR3 residues: CASSLVGAGANVLTF. CDR3 DNA: TGCGCCAGCAGCTTGGTGGGGGCAGGGGCCAACGTCCTGACTTTC.

The chain couples TRBV5-1 to TRBJ2-1; a weak D match, TRBD2 (5 bases). Germline lookup yields CDR1 SGHRS and CDR2 YFSETQ. V dropped 1 base and J dropped 0 bases, with 8 bases sitting between them. This CDR3 is 15 amino acids long. Here the CDR3 reads CASSLSGDSYNEQFF. The CDR3, as DNA: TGCGCCAGCAGCTTGTCCGGGGACTCCTACAATGAGCAGTTCTTC.

V gene TRBV19 combines with J gene TRBJ1-5; D not resolved. Germline loops: CDR1 LNHDA, CDR2 SQIVND (reference sequence). The CDR3 consists of 14 residues. With 0 bases removed from V and 4 bases from J, the gap between germline ends came to 7 bases. For the CDR3, the DNA is TGTGCCAGTAGTATAGAGGCGGGAAATCAGCCCCAGCATTTT. Its translation: CASSIEAGNQPQHF.

In its sample, this clone was seen once. The chain employs TRBV9 and TRBJ1-1; D might be TRBD1 (6 bases). The V gene's germline CDR1 is SGDLS and CDR2 YYNGEE. This CDR3 has 13 amino acids. V shed 1 base and J shed 7 bases, with 11 bases lying between them. In DNA form, the CDR3 reads TGTGCCAGCAGCGTAAGACAGGCGAGTGAAGCTTTCTTT. Translating gives CASSVRQASEAFF.

The chain combines TRBV2 with TRBJ2-3; TRBD2 agrees at 10 bases. Looked up from germline, CDR1 is SNHLY and CDR2 is FYNNEI. The CDR3 runs 17 residues. The V segment lost 2 bases and the J segment 2 bases; nucleotides outside the gene matches: 7. The CDR3 sequence is CASSELASGRITDTQYF. For the CDR3, the DNA is TGTGCCAGCAGTGAACTTGCTAGCGGGAGAATCACAGATACGCAGTATTTT.

CDR3 loop: CASSEARTVSETQYF. The CDR3 nucleotides are TGTGCCAGCAGTGAAGCGCGTACAGTCTCTGAGACCCAGTACTTC. The chain employs TRBV2 and TRBJ2-5; no clear D. This CDR3 has 15 residues. V was clipped by 0 bases and J by 5 bases, with 13 bases between them. The germline V gene encodes CDR1 SNHLY and CDR2 FYNNEI.

The chain uses TRBV28 and TRBJ2-5; TRBD2 matches at 9 bases. Germline V gene data show CDR1 as MDHEN and CDR2 as SYDVKM. Unmatched junction bases numbered 5, after V lost 7 bases and J lost 5 bases. CDR3 size: 13 residues. CDR3 nucleotide sequence: TGTGCCAGCATGGGCGGGAGGGGGGAGACCCAGTACTTC. It specifies CASMGGRGETQYF.

The chain employs TRBV28 and TRBJ2-5, with a weak D call TRBD1 (6 bases). Trimming took 3 bases from V and 5 from J, leaving 10 bases between them. This CDR3 region has 13 residues. Germline values: CDR1 MDHEN, CDR2 SYDVKM. The CDR3 reads CASSFPGVETQYF. The DNA of the CDR3 is TGTGCCAGCAGTTTCCCAGGGGTGGAGACCCAGTACTTC.

This clone was seen at least ten times. The chain recombines TRBV5-1 with TRBJ1-1; D might be TRBD1 (5 bases). V dropped 4 bases and J dropped 3 bases, with 16 bases sitting between them. Germline V lookup: CDR1 SGHRS, CDR2 YFSETQ. The CDR3 is 15 residues long. CDR3 DNA: TGCGCCAGCAGCCCAGAAGGGGCTAAGGACACTGAAGCTTTCTTT. Amino acid sequence: CASSPEGAKDTEAFF.